This TCR beta chain was sequenced during a study of regulatory T cells in long-lasting Graves disease. Arm-PCR of CDR3 regions with iRepertoire HTBI primers generated TCR beta libraries. TCRdb called the multiplex PCR reads again in MiXCR, with one record for every CDR3 protein. The table records approximately 470,000 distinct CDR3 sequences, around 15% of them present only once. Trimming took 5 bases from V and 1 from J; bases not matched to a gene: 7. In germline, CDR1 is MDHEN, CDR2 SYDVKM. The CDR3 is made up of 16 amino acids. This clonotype showed up just a few times. The time point is: newly diagnosed GD, antithyroid drugs for less than 3 months. Researchers made the TCR library from RNA that was extracted from PBMCs. A further study also used this sample, focusing on T cells in Graves' hyperthyroidism and ophthalmopathy. That source adds: Clinicians diagnosed patients from clinical symptoms, serum thyroxine and TRAb, thyroid ultrasound and orbital computed tomography.

The rearrangement joins TRBV28 to TRBJ1-3; the match to TRBD1 covers 8 bases. This material consisted of peripheral blood mononuclear cells (PBMCs), taken at new diagnosis, from a patient treated with antithyroid drugs. This receptor was obtained from a man in his forties with Graves disease. CDR3 sequence reads: CASSKGTGLSGNTIYF. CDR3 coding DNA: TGTGCCAGCAGTAAAGGGACAGGTTTGTCTGGAAACACCATATATTTT.